One sample yielded the 28 T cell receptor beta chains listed below, sequenced in a study of CD4+ T cells in melanoma. Generated by immunoSEQ multiplex PCR, the TCRdb table keeps only in-frame clones and is missing some. Of over 100,000 clones detected, over 80% appear once; the ten largest clones hold around 3.3%. Sequencing was carried out using peripheral blood. The receptors derive from a human donor with melanoma.

The J gene is TRBJ2-7, the V gene TRBV7-2; D is possibly TRBD2 (5 bases). Germline V gene data show CDR1 as SGHTA and CDR2 as FQGNSA. The CDR3 runs 16 residues. Trimming took off 5 bases at V and 0 bases at J, with 17 bases between the two ends. The CDR3 loop reads CASSEGPVTSSYEQYF. The CDR3 DNA sequence: TGTGCCAGCAGCGAGGGTCCCGTCACTAGCTCCTACGAGCAGTACTTC. Based on the CDR3 plus reference TRBV7-2 and TRBJ2-7, the full variable domain is GAGVSQSPSNKVTEKGKDVELRCDPISGHTALYWYRQSLGQGLEFLIYFQGNSAPDKSGLPSDRFSAERTGGSVSTLTIQRTQQEDSAVYLCASSEGPVTSSYEQYFGPGTRLTVT.

This clone was found once. The chain joins TRBV5-1 to TRBJ1-5, with 9 bases identical to TRBD1. The CDR3 runs 17 residues. V shed 0 bases and J 4 bases; nucleotides not matched to a gene: 8. The germline CDR1 and CDR2 sequences are SGHRS and YFSETQ. The CDR3 DNA reads TGCGCCAGCAGCTTGGACCCTGCGACAGGGGGGAATCAGCCCCAGCATTTT. Translation: CASSLDPATGGNQPQHF.

This chain connects TRBV27 to TRBJ2-3; D gene uncertain. The germline V and J ends were trimmed by 3 bases and 6 bases, with 7 bases remaining between them. Germline lookup yields CDR1 MNHEY and CDR2 SMNVEV (reference sequence). The CDR3 is 12 amino acids. The chain's CDR3 is CASSLGRDTQYF. The CDR3, as DNA: TGTGCCAGCAGTTTGGGCCGGGATACGCAGTATTTT.

V usage is TRBV7-9 and J usage is TRBJ1-1; D not resolved. Germline lookup yields CDR1 SEHNR and CDR2 FQNEAQ (reference sequence). The CDR3 has 16 amino acids. With 4 bases removed from V and 1 base from J, the gap between germline ends came to 16 bases. The CDR3 region has the DNA TGTGCCAGCAGCTCCCCACTGAGGGCATCGAACACTGAAGCTTTCTTT. This codes for CASSSPLRASNTEAFF.

This chain links TRBV6-5 with TRBJ2-3, with D possibly TRBD2 on 5 matching bases. From germline, CDR1 is MNHEY and CDR2 SVGAGI. Trimming cost V 0 bases and J 2 bases, with 9 bases left between them. CDR3 length: 15 amino acids. In DNA form, the CDR3 reads TGTGCCAGCAGTTACTCGAAGGGAGACACAGATACGCAGTATTTT. As protein: CASSYSKGDTDTQYF.

This clone has just a few counts. The chain combines TRBV6-4 with TRBJ2-7, with 7 bases identical to TRBD1. The CDR3 spans 14 residues. CDR1 and CDR2 from the germline V gene are MRHNA and SNTAGT. J was trimmed by 5 bases and V by 1 base; bases with no gene match: 5. In DNA form, the CDR3 reads TGTGCCAGCAGTGACTGGCAGGGGGAAAACGAGCAGTACTTC. Encoded protein: CASSDWQGENEQYF.

Comment on this clone: The junction does not match germline at one end; this may be a read error. The rearrangement links TRBV11-1 to TRBJ2-1; D gene unclear. The CDR3 runs 14 residues. Germline assignment: CDR1 SGHAT and CDR2 FQDESV (reference sequence). For the CDR3, the DNA is TGTGCCAGCAGCTTAGCCCCCTCCCACAATGAGCAGTTCTTC. Translating gives CASSLAPSHNEQFF.

The V call is TRBV6-1, the J call TRBJ2-7; tentatively, D is TRBD1 (5 bases). The germline V gene has CDR1 MNHNS and CDR2 SASEGT. The CDR3 covers 14 residues. The V end lost 2 bases, the J end lost 1 base, and 9 bases lay between the germline ends. CDR3: CASSERYRSYEQYF. The CDR3 DNA reads TGTGCCAGCAGTGAACGATACAGGTCCTACGAGCAGTACTTC.

The CDR3 DNA reads TGTGCCAGCAGTGAATCCAGGGGCGCGAGTTGGCGAGCTTTCTTT. It encodes CASSESRGASWRAFF. The gene calls are TRBV6-1 and TRBJ1-1; D possibly corresponds to TRBD1 (6 bases). V shed 2 bases and J shed 10 bases, with 20 bases lying between them. Germline lookup yields CDR1 MNHNS and CDR2 SASEGT. The CDR3 totals 15 residues.

A single count supports this clone. This rearrangement joins TRBV29-1 to TRBJ2-5, with D possibly TRBD2 on 6 matching bases. From germline, CDR1 is SQVTM and CDR2 ANQGSEA. The length of the CDR3 is 13 residues. Trimming stripped 4 bases from V and 5 bases from J, with 14 bases between. CDR3 DNA sequence: TGCAGCGTTGCCGAGACTAGTTCTGAGACCCAGTACTTC. Protein product: CSVAETSSETQYF.

The rearrangement links TRBV7-2 to TRBJ2-7; possibly TRBD2 for D (6 bases). Germline V CDR1 and CDR2: SGHTA, FQGNSA. The CDR3 consists of 14 residues. Deletions cut 1 base from V and 2 bases from J, with 9 bases between. Here the CDR3 reads CASSLGAGPYEQYF. CDR3 nucleotide sequence: TGTGCCAGCAGCTTAGGGGCGGGGCCCTACGAGCAGTACTTC.

The chain recombines TRBV19 with TRBJ2-1; 8 positions agree with TRBD2. From germline, CDR1 is LNHDA and CDR2 SQIVND (reference sequence). J lost 2 bases, V lost 5 bases, and 5 bases had no gene match. The CDR3 runs to 15 residues. The CDR3 bases are TGTGCCAGTAGTGACGGACTAGCAGCCTACAATGAGCAGTTCTTC. Its translation: CASSDGLAAYNEQFF.

The V gene is TRBV28, the J gene TRBJ1-2; 11 bases align to TRBD1. V dropped 6 bases and J dropped 7; count of bases not matched to a gene: 10. Germline V gene lookup returns CDR1 MDHEN and CDR2 SYDVKM. The CDR3 covers 15 residues. CDR3 region: CASSHSGTGGGGYTF. The CDR3 nucleotides are TGTGCCAGCAGCCATTCCGGGACAGGGGGGGGTGGCTACACCTTC.

The chain couples TRBV5-1 to TRBJ1-1; D is unresolved. The CDR3 length is 13 residues. The V end lost 0 bases, the J end lost 6 bases, and 9 bases lay between the germline ends. Germline V CDR1 and CDR2: SGHRS, YFSETQ. The CDR3 reads CASSLVGSAEAFF. The DNA of the CDR3 is TGCGCCAGCAGCTTGGTGGGGTCCGCTGAAGCTTTCTTT. The whole variable domain, filled in from reference TRBV5-1 and TRBJ1-1, reads KAGVTQTPRYLIKTRGQQVTLSCSPISGHRSVSWYQQTPGQGLQFLFEYFSETQRNKGNFPGRFSGRQFSNSRSEMNVSTLELGDSALYLCASSLVGSAEAFFGQGTRLTVV.

About this clone itself: A junction end diverges from the germline sequence, so it may reflect a read error. The sample holds other DNA sequences that translate to the same CDR3. The chain is built from TRBV4-3 and TRBJ2-7, with 11 bases that match TRBD2. This CDR3 spans 16 amino acids. The germline gives CDR1 LGHNA, CDR2 YSLEER. CDR3 region: CASSQDRLAGSYEQYF. The CDR3 DNA reads as TGCGCCAGCAGCCAAGATCGACTAGCGGGGTCTTACGAACAGTACTTC.

The rearrangement joins TRBV18 to TRBJ1-3, with D maybe TRBD1 (5 bases). This CDR3 spans 16 amino acids. The V and J ends lost 1 base and 4 bases respectively, with 14 bases between them. CDR1 is KGHSH and CDR2 is LQKENI in the germline V gene. CDR3 nucleotides: TGTGCCAGCTCACCACGGGGCGAGGGTGCCGGAAACACCATATATTTT. This gives the protein CASSPRGEGAGNTIYF. Based on the CDR3 plus reference TRBV18 and TRBJ1-3, the full variable domain is NAGVMQNPRHLVRRRGQEARLRCSPMKGHSHVYWYRQLPEEGLKFMVYLQKENIIDESGMPKERFSAEFPKEGPSILRIQQVVRGDSAAYFCASSPRGEGAGNTIYFGEGSWLTVV.

The chain recombines TRBV7-2 with TRBJ1-4; D not certain. The V gene's germline CDR1 is SGHTA and CDR2 FQGNSA. The V end lost 5 bases, the J end lost 2 bases, and 9 bases lay between the germline ends. CDR3 length: 14 residues. Written as DNA, the CDR3 is TGTGCCAGCAGCACCCGCGGGACTAATGAAAAACTGTTTTTT. Protein product: CASSTRGTNEKLFF.

This clone was found a few times. V usage is TRBV30 and J usage is TRBJ2-3, with no clear D. The V gene's germline CDR1 is GTSNPN and CDR2 SVGIG (reference sequence). Trimming stripped 6 bases from V and 6 bases from J, with 13 bases between. This CDR3 has 12 residues. DNA for the CDR3: TGTGCCTGCACCGAGCTTACCGATACGCAGTATTTT. Amino acid sequence: CACTELTDTQYF.

The chain carries TRBV29-1 and TRBJ1-1, with 9 bases lining up with TRBD1. V shed 7 bases and J 4 bases; nucleotides not matched to a gene: 4. Per the germline V gene, CDR1 is SQVTM and CDR2 is ANQGSEA. This CDR3 contains 12 residues. The CDR3: CSGGQGSTEAFF. CDR3 nucleotides: TGCAGCGGCGGACAGGGGAGCACTGAAGCTTTCTTT.

The chain couples TRBV7-3 to TRBJ2-1; D uncertain. The CDR3 is made up of 13 amino acids. CDR1 SGHTA and CDR2 FQGTGA come from the germline V gene. Trimming took off 5 bases at V and 4 bases at J, with 9 bases between the two ends. Here the CDR3 reads CASSLSSYNEQFF. The CDR3 DNA reads TGTGCCAGCAGCCTATCTAGTTACAATGAGCAGTTCTTC.

The chain carries TRBV9 and TRBJ2-5; 9 bases fit TRBD2. CDR3 length equals 14 residues. CDR1 and CDR2 from the germline V gene are SGDLS and YYNGEE. With 0 bases clipped from V and 5 bases from J, the junction kept 2 bases outside the gene matches. As DNA, the CDR3 is TGTGCCAGCAGCGTAGTAAGCGGGGGGGAGACCCAGTACTTC. Translating it yields CASSVVSGGETQYF. Together with reference TRBV9 and TRBJ2-5, the CDR3 gives the full variable domain: DSGVTQTPKHLITATGQRVTLRCSPRSGDLSVYWYQQSLDQGLQFLIQYYNGEERAKGNILERFSAQQFPDLHSELNLSSLELGDSALYFCASSVVSGGETQYFGPGTRLLVL.

The rearrangement uses TRBV2 and TRBJ2-3, with unresolved D. This CDR3 has 14 residues. The germline V gene encodes CDR1 SNHLY and CDR2 FYNNEI. Trimming stripped 4 bases from V and 1 base from J, with 9 bases between. CDR3 sequence reads: CASSVDTRTDTQYF. The CDR3 DNA follows: TGTGCCAGCAGTGTAGACACCCGCACAGATACGCAGTATTTT.

The rearrangement uses TRBV7-2 and TRBJ2-7; the match to TRBD2 covers 7 bases. After removal of 5 bases from V and 5 bases from J, the junction contained 3 bases not matched to a gene. The CDR3 sequence is 12 residues long. The germline V gene encodes CDR1 SGHTA and CDR2 FQGNSA. CDR3 amino acids: CASSRTRHEQYF. In DNA, the CDR3 is TGTGCCAGCAGCCGGACTAGGCACGAGCAGTACTTC.

This clone was observed once. The chain recombines TRBV5-4 with TRBJ2-6; a possible D gene is TRBD2 (5 bases). The CDR3 loop spans 16 amino acids. Germline V gene lookup returns CDR1 SGHNT and CDR2 YYREEE (reference sequence). With 6 bases removed from V and 4 bases from J, the gap between germline ends came to 17 bases. CDR3 sequence (DNA): TGTGCCAGCATAATAAGAGGGTCTCCGGGGGCCAACGTCCTGACTTTC. Amino acids: CASIIRGSPGANVLTF. The variable domain in full, completed from reference TRBV5-4 and TRBJ2-6, reads ETGVTQSPTHLIKTRGQQVTLRCSSQSGHNTVSWYQQALGQGPQFIFQYYREEENGRGNFPPRFSGLQFPNYSSELNVNALELDDSALYLCASIIRGSPGANVLTFGAGSRLTVL.

This rearrangement joins TRBV27 to TRBJ2-7, with 7 bases fitting TRBD1. This CDR3 comprises 15 residues. The junction had 7 bases not matched to a gene; V was cut back by 2 bases and J by 3 bases. Germline lookup yields CDR1 MNHEY and CDR2 SMNVEV (reference sequence). The CDR3 bases are TGTGCCAGCAGTTTAAAGGGACAGTCCTTCTACGAGCAGTACTTC. Amino acid sequence: CASSLKGQSFYEQYF.

V and J are TRBV27 and TRBJ2-6; weak D call: TRBD2 (5 bases). The germline V and J ends were trimmed by 7 bases and 2 bases, with 9 bases remaining between them. This CDR3 region has 14 residues. The V gene's germline CDR1 is MNHEY and CDR2 SMNVEV (reference sequence). The CDR3 region is CASTPRAGANVLTF. CDR3 nucleotides: TGTGCCAGCACCCCGCGGGCTGGGGCCAACGTCCTGACTTTC.

The chain couples TRBV5-8 to TRBJ2-5, with D uncertain. Trimming removed 1 base from V and 5 bases from J, with 3 bases in between. The germline V gene has CDR1 SGHTS and CDR2 YDEGEE. The CDR3 is 11 amino acids. In DNA, the CDR3 is TGTGCCAGCAGCTTGTTTGAGACCCAGTACTTC. Residues: CASSLFETQYF.

The CDR3 reads CASSRSTDTQYF. In DNA, the CDR3 is TGTGCCAGTAGTAGGTCCACAGATACGCAGTATTTT. This chain links TRBV19 with TRBJ2-3; unclear D gene. V was trimmed by 4 bases and J by 2 bases, leaving 4 bases between them. CDR1 LNHDA and CDR2 SQIVND come from the germline V gene (reference sequence). The CDR3 contains 12 residues.